This TCR beta chain was observed in a study of T-cell memory formation after mild COVID-19. In the study overall: Largely, TCR clusters stayed within a single donor.

Constant-segment primers served in 5'RACE that generated TCR alpha and TCR beta cDNA libraries bearing sample barcodes and UMIs. TCRdb itself ran the 5' RACE reads through MiXCR, one entry per CDR3 protein. The top ten clones hold over 2% of a sample with 100,000 to 150,000 distinct CDR3 sequences, about 6% of them seen once. Germline V lookup: CDR1 SQVTM, CDR2 ANQGSEA. J was trimmed by 2 bases and V by 6 bases; bases with no gene match: 10. The CDR3 is 15 residues long. Notes on this clonotype: Antigen: not known.

General observations from the study: Later expanders leaned CD4+, whereas clones that contracted between day 15 and 85 were balanced CD4/CD8.

Sequenced sample: PBMCs or a T cell subset sorted from them (not recorded which). The chain links TRBV29-1 to TRBJ2-1; 7 bases match TRBD1. The clonotype comes from an adult woman who had mild COVID-19 (a few samples of this study predate the infection). Cell type and time point are not known. CDR3 DNA: TGCAGCGTGCTTGACAGGGCAAGCGCCTACAATGAGCAGTTCTTC. Its translation is CSVLDRASAYNEQFF.